Listed below are T cell receptor beta chains from one sample, sequenced in a study of shared clonotypes between healthy human individuals. The assay was immunoSEQ multiplex PCR, and TCRdb's table has in-frame clones only and misses some. The data contain 900,000 to 1,200,000 clones, around 78% of them seen just once; the ten biggest clones take up roughly 0.61%. Sequencing was done on a sample of memory CD4+ T cells from PBMCs. Receptor source: a man younger than 30 in good health. Some clones in this sample may be carry-over from other donors' samples. Both conserved end residues are trimmed from each CDR3. A D gene is named only where the DNA matches it firmly.

TRBV5-1,-,TRBJ1-4,ASSPQKTGATNEKLF
TRBV28,-,TRBJ1-1,ASRPGHLNTEAF
TRBV27,TRBD2,TRBJ2-5,ASSLRGFGSGTQETQY
TRBV4-3,TRBD1,TRBJ2-3,ASSQDVATGGEPSTDTQY
TRBV5-4,-,TRBJ1-2,ASSLAGWRVIGYT
TRBV4-2,-,TRBJ2-7,ASSRVSSGEWGQY
TRBV11-2,-,TRBJ1-2,ASSLVVGGYT
TRBV19,-,TRBJ2-7,ASSIRGLGGEQY
TRBV7-2,-,TRBJ2-1,ASSLDPKGEQF
TRBV27,TRBD2,TRBJ2-7,ASKRLAGGTYEQY